A single sample gave rise to the 27 T cell receptor beta chains below, sequenced in a study of T cell repertoires and Cas9 in healthy adults. Sequencing was performed with immunoSEQ multiplex PCR; in TCRdb, only in-frame clones are kept and a portion is missing. The table has around 25,000 clones, about nine tenths seen once; the top ten hold around 0.62%. Sample: CD4+ effector T cells (CD127+, CD25-, CD137-, CD154-) from PBMCs; culture status not recorded. The receptors were gathered from a human donor in good health.

The genes are TRBV2 and TRBJ1-4; the D gene is possibly TRBD1 (6 bases). Trimming removed 6 bases at V and 13 bases at J, with 21 bases between. Per germline, CDR1 SNHLY and CDR2 FYNNEI. CDR3 length: 14 amino acids. CDR3 coding DNA: TGTGCCAGCAGCCCTATGGCAGGGGAAGAGGGACTGTTTTTT. Translating it yields CASSPMAGEEGLFF.

The rearrangement joins TRBV18 to TRBJ1-1; TRBD1 matches 8 bases. This CDR3 is built from 15 residues. The trim removed 1 base at V and 3 bases at J, leaving 4 bases unmatched. Looked up from germline, CDR1 is KGHSH and CDR2 is LQKENI. In DNA form, the CDR3 reads TGTGCCAGCTCACCACAGACAGGGGCGGACACTGAAGCTTTCTTT. Amino acids: CASSPQTGADTEAFF.

This clone is a singleton in its sample. The chain is built from TRBV7-9 and TRBJ1-1; perhaps TRBD1 as D (5 bases). The CDR3 sequence is 14 residues long. The V end lost 6 bases, the J end lost 6 bases, and 17 bases lay between the germline ends. The germline V gene encodes CDR1 SEHNR and CDR2 FQNEAQ (reference sequence). The CDR3 DNA reads TGTGCCAGCAGGACGGGTACAGGAGGGGCTGAAGCTTTCTTT. It translates to CASRTGTGGAEAFF. Complete variable domain (other parts from reference TRBV7-9 and TRBJ1-1): DTGVSQNPRHKITKRGQNVTFRCDPISEHNRLYWYRQTLGQGPEFLTYFQNEAQLEKSRLLSDRFSAERPKGSFSTLEIQRTEQGDSAMYLCASRTGTGGAEAFFGQGTRLTVV.

This chain uses TRBV5-1 with TRBJ2-5, with a tentative D call TRBD1 (5 bases). Germline lookup yields CDR1 SGHRS and CDR2 YFSETQ. This CDR3 region has 14 residues. V lost 0 bases to trimming and J lost 2 bases, with 8 bases between them. The CDR3 protein is CASSLGNRQETQYF. CDR3 DNA: TGCGCCAGCAGCTTGGGAAACAGGCAAGAGACCCAGTACTTC.

DNA for the CDR3: TGCGCCAGCTCTACCACACAGGCGTGGGAGACCCAGTACTTC. This codes for CASSTTQAWETQYF. The chain is built from TRBV5-1 and TRBJ2-5; maybe TRBD1 (5 bases). The CDR3 covers 14 residues. Germline loops: CDR1 SGHRS, CDR2 YFSETQ. V lost 7 bases and J 5 bases, leaving 18 bases between the germline ends.

On this clone itself: Other nucleotide sequences from this sample produce the same CDR3. This chain connects TRBV5-6 to TRBJ2-6; TRBD2 aligns across 10 bases. V shed 1 base and J 3 bases; nucleotides not matched to a gene: 10. The CDR3 is made up of 19 amino acids. Germline V lookup: CDR1 SGHDT, CDR2 YYEEEE. The CDR3 region is CASSLYLAGGSSGANVLTF. The DNA for the CDR3 is TGTGCCAGCAGCTTGTACTTAGCGGGGGGTTCAAGTGGGGCCAACGTCCTGACTTTC.

This clone was detected only once. This sample includes further DNA sequences coding for the same CDR3. This chain joins TRBV5-1 and TRBJ1-4, with TRBD1 matching over 9 bases. Germline CDR1 and CDR2: SGHRS and YFSETQ. The CDR3 is 15 residues long. The trim removed 4 bases at V and 7 bases at J, leaving 8 bases unmatched. The CDR3 nucleotides read TGCGCCAGCAGCACAAGACAGGGGGGGAGTGAAAAACTGTTTTTT. This codes for CASSTRQGGSEKLFF.

The J gene is TRBJ1-3, the V gene TRBV2, with 11 bases matching TRBD1. J gave up 0 bases and V 4 bases, and 2 bases lay outside the gene matches. Germline CDR1 and CDR2: SNHLY and FYNNEI. The CDR3 loop spans 16 amino acids. This CDR3 reads CASSGTGGNSGNTIYF. The CDR3 DNA sequence: TGTGCCAGCAGTGGGACAGGGGGCAACTCTGGAAACACCATATATTTT.

The J gene is TRBJ2-2, the V gene TRBV18; D perhaps matches TRBD1 (5 bases). This CDR3 is built from 16 residues. The germline V gene encodes CDR1 KGHSH and CDR2 LQKENI. Trimming stripped 5 bases from V and 0 bases from J, with 13 bases between. CDR3 amino acids: CASSTRAGSNTGELFF. The CDR3 bases are TGTGCCAGCTCAACCCGGGCAGGGTCGAACACCGGGGAGCTGTTTTTT.

This clone was recorded only once. V and J are TRBV19 and TRBJ1-1; D unresolved. There are 12 residues in the CDR3. Germline CDR1 is LNHDA and CDR2 is SQIVND (reference sequence). The V gene lost 3 bases and the J gene lost 7 bases, with 9 bases spanning the gap. CDR3 region: CASSMSAGEAFF. CDR3 DNA sequence: TGTGCCAGTAGTATGTCGGCTGGTGAAGCTTTCTTT.

The chain carries TRBV7-2 and TRBJ2-2; tentative D call: TRBD1 (6 bases). CDR3 length: 17 residues. Trimming left V 5 bases short and J 0 bases short, with 16 bases between. Germline V gives CDR1 SGHTA, CDR2 FQGNSA. The CDR3 spells CASSPKTSGANTGELFF. Here the CDR3 DNA reads TGTGCCAGCAGCCCAAAGACGTCAGGGGCGAACACCGGGGAGCTGTTTTTT.

CDR3 DNA: TGTGCCAGCAGTTCTGGGACTAGCGGGCCCAACGGGGAGCTGTTTTTT. It specifies CASSSGTSGPNGELFF. The V and J genes are TRBV25-1 and TRBJ2-2; 12 bases map to TRBD2. The CDR3 spans 16 residues. V lost 5 bases, J lost 7 bases, and 8 bases stayed unmatched. The V gene's germline CDR1 is MGHDK and CDR2 SYGVNS.

The chain joins TRBV5-1 to TRBJ2-1, with D maybe TRBD2 (5 bases). Germline V lookup: CDR1 SGHRS, CDR2 YFSETQ. The CDR3 sequence is 16 residues long. The ends were cut back, 0 bases at V and 4 bases at J, with 14 bases in the middle. In DNA, the CDR3 is TGCGCCAGCAGCTTGGCCACGGGAAAGAATTACAATGAGCAGTTCTTC. This gives the protein CASSLATGKNYNEQFF.

The rearrangement joins TRBV11-2 to TRBJ2-5; D unresolved. With 3 bases removed from V and 5 bases from J, the gap between germline ends came to 10 bases. Per the germline V gene, CDR1 is SGHAT and CDR2 is FQNNGV. The CDR3 covers 13 residues. The CDR3 bases are TGTGCCAGCAGCTTCTCGGAGTGGGAGACCCAGTACTTC. Its protein product is CASSFSEWETQYF.

V gene TRBV19 combines with J gene TRBJ1-1, with D unresolved. The CDR3 sequence is 13 residues long. Germline V gene lookup returns CDR1 LNHDA and CDR2 SQIVND (reference sequence). Trimming stripped 5 bases from V and 4 bases from J, with 11 bases between. This CDR3 is CASSVRLLTEAFF. The CDR3 DNA sequence: TGTGCCAGTAGTGTAAGACTGCTCACTGAAGCTTTCTTT.

The chain combines TRBV10-3 with TRBJ2-1; 10 nucleotides match TRBD2. CDR3 length equals 15 residues. Per germline, CDR1 ENHRY and CDR2 SYGVKD. Losses at the gene ends were 10 bases for V and 5 bases for J; bases not matched to a gene: 11. The CDR3 nucleotides are TGTGCCACCCACTCTAGCGGGGGATACGACAATGAGCAGTTCTTC. This translates into CATHSSGGYDNEQFF.

J is TRBJ2-3 and V is TRBV7-9, with TRBD2 identical over 8 bases. Trimming took 3 bases from V and 0 from J; bases not matched to a gene: 5. The CDR3 spans 16 residues. Germline V CDR1 and CDR2: SEHNR, FQNEAQ (reference sequence). CDR3 amino acids: CASSLYSSGSTDTQYF. In nucleotides, the CDR3 is TGTGCCAGCAGCTTGTATTCTAGCGGGAGCACAGATACGCAGTATTTT.

The V call is TRBV7-9, the J call TRBJ1-4, with D maybe TRBD1 (5 bases). The CDR3 contains 15 residues. The V end was cut by 7 bases, the J end by 4 bases, with 16 bases between. Germline values: CDR1 SEHNR, CDR2 FQNEAQ (reference sequence). The CDR3 DNA sequence: TGTGCCAGCACCATCGGGGCAGGTAGTAATGAAAAACTGTTTTTT. This sequence encodes CASTIGAGSNEKLFF.

J is TRBJ1-4 and V is TRBV5-1, with 8 positions matching TRBD1. Germline V lookup: CDR1 SGHRS, CDR2 YFSETQ. V lost 3 bases and J lost 8; bases outside the gene matches: 12. The CDR3 length is 16 residues. The CDR3 sequence is CASSSAGTGYGEKLFF. The CDR3 DNA follows: TGCGCCAGCAGCTCAGCCGGGACAGGCTATGGAGAAAAACTGTTTTTT.

This clone has a handful of counts. The chain carries TRBV19 and TRBJ1-3; D is unclear. The CDR3 is made up of 13 amino acids. Looked up from germline, CDR1 is LNHDA and CDR2 is SQIVND (reference sequence). V gave up 8 bases and J gave up 7 bases, with 15 bases separating them. CDR3 in amino acids: CASGRSSANTIYF. The CDR3 nucleotides are TGTGCCAGTGGAAGGTCCTCCGCTAACACCATATATTTT.

This clone was observed a handful of times. The chain recombines TRBV7-8 with TRBJ1-1, with D tentatively TRBD1 (6 bases). V gave up 3 bases and J gave up 3 bases, with 8 bases separating them. CDR3 length: 13 residues. CDR1 and CDR2 (germline): SGHVS, FQNEAQ. The CDR3 loop reads CASSFRQDTEAFF. The CDR3 DNA reads TGTGCCAGCAGCTTCCGACAGGACACTGAAGCTTTCTTT.

This rearrangement joins TRBV6-1 to TRBJ1-1, with D perhaps TRBD1 (5 bases). CDR3 length equals 13 residues. Looked up from germline, CDR1 is MNHNS and CDR2 is SASEGT. V was shortened by 7 bases and J by 1 base, with 10 bases between the two germline ends. The CDR3 here is CASIVTGNTEAFF. In DNA, the CDR3 is TGTGCCAGCATAGTAACAGGGAACACTGAAGCTTTCTTT.

The rearrangement joins TRBV20-1 to TRBJ1-2, with a tentative D call TRBD1 (5 bases). CDR3 size: 11 residues. The V and J ends lost 6 bases and 6 bases respectively, with 11 bases between them. Germline values: CDR1 DFQATT, CDR2 SNEGSKA (reference sequence). Here the CDR3 DNA reads TGCAGTGCCCGAAGGACAAATGGCTACACCTTC. This translates into CSARRTNGYTF.

This clone has only one observation. The V and J genes are TRBV7-3 and TRBJ2-1; tentatively, D is TRBD1 (7 bases). Germline V gene data show CDR1 as SGHTA and CDR2 as FQGTGA. The CDR3 extends over 14 amino acids. V was cut by 6 bases and J by 9 bases, with 18 bases left in between. Written as DNA, the CDR3 is TGTGCCAGCAGACTACAGGGGTTGGAGGGTGAGCAGTTCTTC. This codes for CASRLQGLEGEQFF.

The chain recombines TRBV7-9 with TRBJ1-2, with D maybe TRBD1 (6 bases). Germline CDR1 reads SEHNR; CDR2 reads FQNEAQ (reference sequence). V lost 4 bases and J lost 3, with 15 bases in between. The CDR3 extends over 15 amino acids. CDR3 in DNA: TGTGCCAGCAGCTCCACGCCTAGGGGGGACTATGGCTACACCTTC. This gives the protein CASSSTPRGDYGYTF.

J is TRBJ2-7 and V is TRBV6-1; the D gene is possibly TRBD2 (7 bases). Germline CDR1 is MNHNS and CDR2 is SASEGT. Trimming cost V 1 base and J 3 bases, with 13 bases left between them. This CDR3 contains 15 residues. This chain's CDR3 is CASSEDWRGLYEQYF. The CDR3 DNA is TGTGCCAGCAGTGAAGATTGGCGGGGGCTCTACGAGCAGTACTTC.

In regard to this clone: Relative to the germline gene, one junction end is altered; a read error may explain this. This chain joins TRBV27 and TRBJ1-1; D is unresolved. CDR3 length: 14 residues. Germline V gives CDR1 MNHEY, CDR2 SMNVEV (reference sequence). The CDR3 region has the DNA TGTGCCAGCAGTTTATTCGTAGGGAACGCTGAAGCTTTCTTT. This gives the protein CASSLFVGNAEAFF.